These T cell receptor beta chains were read from a single sample in a study of cytomegalovirus exposure and HLA in healthy donors. Profiling relied on immunoSEQ multiplex PCR, and the TCRdb table lists in-frame clones only, not all of them. The repertoire includes some 170,000 clones, roughly nine tenths of them detected once, and 0.85% to 1% sits in the top ten. The sample taken for sequencing was PBMCs. The receptors originated from a woman in her thirties in good health and CMV-seronegative. CDR3s include the opening cysteine and the closing phenylalanine or tryptophan. D genes are given only for firm matches. Some rows have no size entry. The others give once, few or many, or a class for an expanded clone.

>TRBJ1-4|-|-|TRBV27
TGTGCCAGCAGTTTTCGCGCACAGCCCTTTACGGAAAAACTGTTTTTT
CASSFRAQPFTEKLFF
>TRBJ2-7|-|-|TRBV27
TGTGCCAGCAGTCCCGGGAACGAGCAGTACTTC
CASSPGNEQYF
>TRBJ1-5|-|-|TRBV5-1
TGCGCCAGCAGCTCCGGGACATCAAAGGATGGCAATCAGCCCCAGCATTTT
CASSSGTSKDGNQPQHF
>TRBJ1-2|-|-|TRBV7-2
TGTGCCAGCAGCTTAGATCTTAACTATGGCTACACCTTC
CASSLDLNYGYTF
>TRBJ1-5|-|-|TRBV6-6
TGTGCCAGCAGCAAACAATGGAGCAATCAGCCCCAGCATTTT
CASSKQWSNQPQHF
>TRBJ2-5|TRBD1|-|TRBV15
TGTGCCACGAACGAGGGGACAGAGAGAAAGACCCAGTACTTC
CATNEGTERKTQYF
>TRBJ2-7|TRBD2|-|TRBV7-7
TGTGCCAGCAGCCCGCTCGGGGGGAATCGCTACGAGCAGTACTTC
CASSPLGGNRYEQYF
>TRBJ2-7|TRBD1|-|TRBV27
TGTGCCAGCAGTCCAGGGGGAATCTCCTACGAGCAGTACTTC
CASSPGGISYEQYF
>TRBJ2-7|TRBD2|once|TRBV29-1
TGCAGCGTTGAAGGACTAGCGGGGGACTCCTCCTACGAGCAGTACTTC
CSVEGLAGDSSYEQYF
>TRBJ1-5|-|few|TRBV5-6
TGTGCCAGCAGCTTGGGGGCCCATCAGCCCCAGCATTTT
CASSLGAHQPQHF
>TRBJ2-3|-|-|TRBV11-3
TGTGCCAGCAGCACTAGCCCCCAGGATTCTAGCACAGATACGCAGTATTTT
CASSTSPQDSSTDTQYF
>TRBJ2-1|-|-|TRBV20-1
TGCAGTGGGACAGACAACAATGAGCAGTTCTTC
CSGTDNNEQFF
>TRBJ1-6|-|-|TRBV4-3
TGCGCCAGCAGCCAAGCCCGGGATAGCTCCTATAATTCCCCCCTCCACTTT
CASSQARDSSYNSPLHF
>TRBJ1-1|-|-|TRBV19
TGTGCCAGTAGTATAGGGGGCGGCACTGAAGCTTTCTTT
CASSIGGGTEAFF
>TRBJ2-7|TRBD2|-|TRBV19
TGTGCCAGTAGTATAGATAGGACACTCAGGCGGGGGTACTACGAGCAGTACTTC
CASSIDRTLRRGYYEQYF
>TRBJ2-2|TRBD2|-|TRBV13
TGTGCCAGCAGCCCCAGACTAGCGGGAGTAGGAAGGATGCTGTTTTTT
CASSPRLAGVGRMLFF
>TRBJ1-1|TRBD1|few|TRBV6-5
TGTGCCAGCAAGCGACAGGGGGCGAGCACTGAAGCTTTCTTT
CASKRQGASTEAFF
>TRBJ2-7|TRBD2|-|TRBV6-4
TGTGCCAGCAGTGTTATAGCGGGAGAGCTCTACGAGCAGTACTTC
CASSVIAGELYEQYF
>TRBJ1-1|-|-|TRBV19
TGTGCCAGTAGTTCAACAGCCCTGATTGAAGCTTTCTTT
CASSSTALIEAFF
>TRBJ2-2|TRBD2|-|TRBV5-1
TGCGCCAGCAGCTTCGGGACTAGCGGGAGGGGTGGCACCGGGGAGCTGTTTTTT
CASSFGTSGRGGTGELFF
>TRBJ1-2|-|-|TRBV18
TGTGCCAGCTCACCACTTAGGGGACAAAGGCGATCGTCCTCCATCAATGGCTACACCTTC
CASSPLRGQRRSSSINGYTF
>TRBJ2-7|TRBD1|-|TRBV19
TGTGCCAGTAGTATAGGACAGGGGCCCTCCTACGAGCAGTACTTC
CASSIGQGPSYEQYF
>TRBJ1-2|TRBD1|-|TRBV19
TGTGCCAGTATTTCAGGGGGCCACTCCACTAACTATGGCTACACCTTC
CASISGGHSTNYGYTF
>TRBJ1-6|-|-|TRBV2
TGTGCCAGCGCACTACAGGGAAGTACGGGAAATTCACCCCTCCACTTT
CASALQGSTGNSPLHF
>TRBJ1-6|-|-|TRBV7-9
TGTGCCAGCAGCTTACCCTCTCCCAATTCACCCCTCCACTTT
CASSLPSPNSPLHF
>TRBJ1-6|-|-|TRBV5-4
TGTGCCAGCAGCTCCCCGGCGGGGGATAATTCACCCCTCCACTTT
CASSSPAGDNSPLHF
>TRBJ1-3|TRBD1|-|TRBV30
TGTGCCTGGAGTAGGGGACAGGCGACGGGAAACACCATATATTTT
CAWSRGQATGNTIYF
>TRBJ2-3|-|-|TRBV6-1
TGTGCCAGCAAGGTTTGGCGGACTCTTACGGATACGCAGTATTTT
CASKVWRTLTDTQYF
>TRBJ2-7|TRBD1|once|TRBV19
TGTGCCAGTAGTATTTATTCCCGGACAGGGAGTCCCTACGAGCAGTACTTC
CASSIYSRTGSPYEQYF
>TRBJ2-7|-|-|TRBV7-9
TGTGCCAGCAGCTTATCTCAGGGCTACGAGCAGTACTTC
CASSLSQGYEQYF
>TRBJ2-1|TRBD1|-|TRBV6-6
TGTGCCAGCAGTCGACAGGGTATCGCTGTTGAGCAGTTCTTC
CASSRQGIAVEQFF
>TRBJ1-2|-|once|TRBV5-5
TGTGCCAGCAGCTTGGTGGTCAGGGGCGATTATGGCTACACCTTC
CASSLVVRGDYGYTF
>TRBJ1-6|TRBD1|-|TRBV11-2
TGTGCCAGCAGCCCTGGGACAGTTAATTCACCCCTCCACTTT
CASSPGTVNSPLHF
>TRBJ1-5|-|-|TRBV19
TGTGCCAGTAGCGAAGCCGGGGTCAATCAGCCCCAGCATTTT
CASSEAGVNQPQHF
>TRBJ2-1|TRBD2|-|TRBV12-5
TGTGCTAGTGGCTCCGGGACTAGCGACTACAATGAGCAGTTCTTC
CASGSGTSDYNEQFF
>TRBJ1-1|-|few|TRBV5-1
TGCGCCAGCAGCTTGACCCCGGGGAGCACTGAAGCTTTCTTT
CASSLTPGSTEAFF
>TRBJ1-4|-|-|TRBV2
TGTGCCAGCAGTGAGGGGGGAAGAAAACTGTTTTTT
CASSEGGRKLFF
>TRBJ2-5|TRBD1|-|TRBV5-1
TGCGCCAGCAGCTTGGGGGACAGGGGGTTGGAGACCCAGTACTTC
CASSLGDRGLETQYF
>TRBJ2-5|TRBD2|-|TRBV7-2
TGTGCCAGCAGCCGTACTAGCGGTGAAGAGACCCAGTACTTC
CASSRTSGEETQYF
>TRBJ2-3|TRBD1|-|TRBV10-1
TGCGCCAGCAGTGAGACCCTACCGGGACAGGGGGGAACGCGCACAGATACGCAGTATTTT
CASSETLPGQGGTRTDTQYF
>TRBJ2-3|-|-|TRBV27
TGTGCCAGCAGTTTAACAGGGCTCAAAGATACGCAGTATTTT
CASSLTGLKDTQYF
>TRBJ1-2|TRBD1|-|TRBV19
TGTGCCAGTAGCTGGACAGGGGGAGGCTACACCTTC
CASSWTGGGYTF